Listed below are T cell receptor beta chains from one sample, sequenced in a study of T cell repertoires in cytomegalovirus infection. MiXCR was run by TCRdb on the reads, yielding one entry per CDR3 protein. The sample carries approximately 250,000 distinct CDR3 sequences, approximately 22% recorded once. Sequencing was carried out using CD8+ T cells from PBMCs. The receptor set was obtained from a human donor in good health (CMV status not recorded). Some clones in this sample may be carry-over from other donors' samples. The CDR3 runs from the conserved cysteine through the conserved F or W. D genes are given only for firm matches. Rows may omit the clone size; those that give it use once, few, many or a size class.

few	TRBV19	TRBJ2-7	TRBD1	CASSTGGAEQYF	TGTGCCAGTAGCACAGGGGGCGCGGAGCAGTACTTC
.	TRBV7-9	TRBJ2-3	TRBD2	CASSFITSGGADTQYF	TGTGCCAGCAGCTTCATCACTAGCGGGGGAGCAGATACGCAGTATTTT
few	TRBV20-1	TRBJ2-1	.	CSAREVGSSYNEQFF	TGCAGTGCTAGAGAAGTGGGGAGCTCCTACAATGAGCAGTTCTTC
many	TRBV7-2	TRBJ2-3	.	CASSLAVGEDTQYF	TGTGCCAGCAGCTTAGCGGTCGGGGAAGATACGCAGTATTTT
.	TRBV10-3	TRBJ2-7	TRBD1	CAIRRGTGDDEQYF	TGTGCCATCAGGAGAGGGACAGGGGACGACGAGCAGTACTTC
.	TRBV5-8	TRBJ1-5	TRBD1	CATTLGQGFNQPQHF	TGTGCCACCACCCTCGGACAGGGCTTCAATCAGCCCCAGCATTTT
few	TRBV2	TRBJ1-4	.	CASIRPDEKLFF	TGTGCCAGCATAAGACCGGATGAAAAACTGTTTTTT
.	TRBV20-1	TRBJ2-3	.	CSARGVLSTGRTDTQYF	TGCAGTGCTAGAGGGGTACTGTCGACAGGCCGCACAGATACGCAGTATTTT
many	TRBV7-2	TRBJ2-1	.	CASSLTIGGPLHEQFF	TGTGCCAGCAGCTTAACTATCGGGGGGCCTCTCCATGAGCAGTTCTTC
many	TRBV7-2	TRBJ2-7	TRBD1	CASSYSTGGSYEQYF	TGTGCCAGCAGCTATTCGACAGGGGGCTCCTACGAGCAGTACTTC
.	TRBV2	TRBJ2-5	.	CASASGEETQYF	TGTGCCAGCGCCTCTGGAGAAGAGACCCAGTACTTC
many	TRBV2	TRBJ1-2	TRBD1	CASSPGQGVYGYTF	TGTGCCAGCAGTCCGGGACAGGGGGTATATGGCTACACCTTC
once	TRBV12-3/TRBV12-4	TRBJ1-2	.	CASSYQPNYGYTF	TGTGCCAGCAGTTATCAGCCGAACTATGGCTACACCTTC